This is a list of T cell receptor beta chains from one sample in a study of T-cell memory formation after mild COVID-19. TCRdb re-called the 5' RACE reads with MiXCR, one entry per CDR3 protein. The table has hundreds of thousands of distinct CDR3 sequences, 18% seen once. The sequenced material came from PBMCs or a T cell subset sorted from them (not recorded which). The receptors were gathered from an adult woman who had mild COVID-19 (a few samples of this study predate the infection). Cell type and time point are not known. Each CDR3 is given with its conserved first and last residue. The D gene is left open where the match is weak. Rows may omit the clone size; those that give it use once, few, many or a size class.

size: many; V: TRBV21-1; J: TRBJ2-5; D: .; DNA: TGTGCCAGCAGCTTCAGGACGACAGGACAGGGGCGAGAGCAAGAGACCCAGTACTTC; CDR3: CASSFRTTGQGREQETQYF
size: .; V: TRBV11-3; J: TRBJ2-2; D: TRBD2; DNA: TGTGCCAGCAGCTTGATCCGGACTAGCGGGGGGGCGACCGGGGAGCTGTTTTTT; CDR3: CASSLIRTSGGATGELFF
size: .; V: TRBV27; J: TRBJ1-1; D: TRBD1; DNA: TGTGCCAGCAGTTTCCTTCTACAGGGGCCCACTGAAGCTTTCTTT; CDR3: CASSFLLQGPTEAFF
size: few; V: TRBV7-9; J: TRBJ2-1; D: .; DNA: TGTGCCAGCAGCTCCGAAAATTCAGTGGCGAAGCAGTTCTTC; CDR3: CASSSENSVAKQFF
size: .; V: TRBV2; J: TRBJ1-5; D: .; DNA: TGTGCCAGCAGCGACGAAGGCCATAGCAATCAGCCCCAGCATTTT; CDR3: CASSDEGHSNQPQHF
size: .; V: TRBV7-9; J: TRBJ2-7; D: .; DNA: TGTGCCAGCAGCTTAGCTACAGGGGAGCAGTACTTC; CDR3: CASSLATGEQYF
size: .; V: TRBV7-2; J: TRBJ2-1; D: .; DNA: TGTGCCAGCAGCTTAGACAGGTCCATCATATACAATGAGCAGTTCTTC; CDR3: CASSLDRSIIYNEQFF
size: .; V: TRBV14; J: TRBJ2-1; D: TRBD1; DNA: TGTGCCAGCAGCCACTTGGACAGGGTGTACAATGAGCAGTTCTTC; CDR3: CASSHLDRVYNEQFF
size: few; V: TRBV12-3/TRBV12-4; J: TRBJ1-1; D: TRBD1; DNA: TGTGCCAGCAGCCTGGGGACAGTTGAGGCTTTCTTT; CDR3: CASSLGTVEAFF
size: .; V: TRBV20-1; J: TRBJ2-1; D: TRBD2; DNA: TGCAGTGCTAGCGCCGGGAGGCCGAGCTACAATGAGCAGTTCTTC; CDR3: CSASAGRPSYNEQFF
size: few; V: TRBV20-1; J: TRBJ2-1; D: TRBD2; DNA: TGCAGTGCCCCCCCTCGCGGGAGTCGGTACAATGAGCAGTTCTTC; CDR3: CSAPPRGSRYNEQFF
size: .; V: TRBV10-3; J: TRBJ2-3; D: TRBD2; DNA: TGTGCCATCAGGGAGACTAGCGGGGTGCCAGATACGCAGTATTTT; CDR3: CAIRETSGVPDTQYF
size: many; V: TRBV7-2; J: TRBJ2-3; D: .; DNA: TGTGCCAGCAGCTCGACAGTGTTTCGCACAGATACGCAGTATTTT; CDR3: CASSSTVFRTDTQYF
size: few; V: TRBV9; J: TRBJ1-4; D: TRBD1; DNA: TGTGCCAGCAGCCCTGACAGGGCTGAAAAACTGTTTTTT; CDR3: CASSPDRAEKLFF
size: few; V: TRBV7-6; J: TRBJ2-1; D: .; DNA: TGTGCCAGCAGCTTAGGGTTGGGGCCCGCCGGGCATGAGCAGTTCTTC; CDR3: CASSLGLGPAGHEQFF
size: .; V: TRBV29-1; J: TRBJ2-5; D: .; DNA: TGCAGCGTTAAACAGAACCAAGAGACCCAGTACTTC; CDR3: CSVKQNQETQYF
size: few; V: TRBV5-5; J: TRBJ2-1; D: TRBD2; DNA: TGTGCCAGCAGCTCCCGGTGGGCGGGAGGGACCTACAATGAGCAGTTCTTC; CDR3: CASSSRWAGGTYNEQFF
size: .; V: TRBV15; J: TRBJ2-7; D: TRBD2; DNA: TGTGCCACCAGCAGTCTGACGGGGACTACTCACGAGCAGTACTTC; CDR3: CATSSLTGTTHEQYF
size: many; V: TRBV6-5; J: TRBJ1-2; D: TRBD1; DNA: TGTGCCAGCAGCCCATCTGGGACAGGGGGTCGTTATGGCTACACCTTC; CDR3: CASSPSGTGGRYGYTF
size: .; V: TRBV2; J: TRBJ2-3; D: TRBD2; DNA: TGTGCCAGCGGACTAGCGGGGGCTAGCACAGATACGCAGTATTTT; CDR3: CASGLAGASTDTQYF
size: few; V: TRBV11-2; J: TRBJ2-1; D: TRBD2; DNA: TGTGCCAGCAGATCCGGGACTAGCGGGCTCCGAGGGGGCAATGAGCAGTTCTTC; CDR3: CASRSGTSGLRGGNEQFF
size: .; V: TRBV9; J: TRBJ2-7; D: .; DNA: TGTGCCAGCAGCGCAGAACAGCATTCCTACGAGCAGTACTTC; CDR3: CASSAEQHSYEQYF
size: many; V: TRBV6-6; J: TRBJ2-7; D: TRBD2; DNA: TGTGCCAGCAGTTATAGCGGGACTAGCGAGCAGTACTTC; CDR3: CASSYSGTSEQYF
size: few; V: TRBV15; J: TRBJ1-1; D: .; DNA: TGTGCCACCAGCAGAGATACGGGGGCTGACACTGAAGCTTTCTTT; CDR3: CATSRDTGADTEAFF
size: few; V: TRBV19; J: TRBJ1-2; D: .; DNA: TGTGCCAGTAGTTCTCAACAGAGCCGGGCAGGCTACACCTTC; CDR3: CASSSQQSRAGYTF
size: .; V: TRBV12-3/TRBV12-4; J: TRBJ1-1; D: .; DNA: TGTGCCAGCACCCGGACAAAACTGAACACTGAAGCTTTCTTT; CDR3: CASTRTKLNTEAFF
size: .; V: TRBV6-1; J: TRBJ2-3; D: TRBD2; DNA: TGTGCCAGCACCCAAGGGAGCGGGGTCTCAGATACGCAGTATTTT; CDR3: CASTQGSGVSDTQYF
size: few; V: TRBV7-3; J: TRBJ1-1; D: TRBD1; DNA: TGTGCCAGCAGCCTTGGAGGGACAGGGAACACTGAAGCTTTCTTT; CDR3: CASSLGGTGNTEAFF
size: .; V: TRBV11-2; J: TRBJ2-5; D: .; DNA: TGTGCCAGCAGCTTAGATGTGTGGGGGTACCAAGGGACAGAGACCCAGTACTTC; CDR3: CASSLDVWGYQGTETQYF
size: few; V: TRBV27; J: TRBJ2-7; D: .; DNA: TGTGCCAGCAGTTTATACCCAGGGTCGATCCACGAGCAGTACTTC; CDR3: CASSLYPGSIHEQYF
size: .; V: TRBV7-2; J: TRBJ1-1; D: TRBD1; DNA: TGTGCCAGCAGCGTGGGACAGGGGCGCGCTGAAGCTTTCTTT; CDR3: CASSVGQGRAEAFF
size: few; V: TRBV6-1; J: TRBJ1-1; D: .; DNA: TGTGCCAGCATAAGAGGTTCTGAAGCTTTCTTT; CDR3: CASIRGSEAFF
size: .; V: TRBV18; J: TRBJ1-2; D: .; DNA: TGTGCCAGCTCCCCGCTCTATGGCTACACCTTC; CDR3: CASSPLYGYTF